The 26 T cell receptor beta chains below all came from one sample that was sequenced in a study of T-cell memory formation after mild COVID-19. TCRdb independently ran MiXCR on the 5' RACE reads; one entry per CDR3 protein. The sample lists tens of thousands of distinct CDR3 sequences; 15% to 20% were seen once. The material sequenced was PBMCs or a T cell subset sorted from them (not recorded which). Every receptor here comes from an adult who had mild COVID-19 (a few samples of this study predate the infection). Cell type and time point are not known.

This clonotype was detected many times. The V and J genes are TRBV7-9 and TRBJ1-4; perhaps TRBD1 as D (6 bases). There are 15 residues in the CDR3. Trimming pared 5 bases from V and 4 bases from J, leaving 14 bases between. The germline V gene encodes CDR1 SEHNR and CDR2 FQNEAQ (reference sequence). The CDR3 sequence: CASSPLTGLNEKLFF. The CDR3 DNA reads TGTGCCAGCAGCCCACTGACAGGCCTTAATGAAAAACTGTTTTTT.

This clonotype was detected ten times or more. The chain links TRBV20-1 to TRBJ2-3; D remains unclear. In germline, CDR1 is DFQATT, CDR2 SNEGSKA (reference sequence). V was trimmed by 0 bases and J by 2 bases, leaving 12 bases between them. CDR3 length: 15 residues. The CDR3: CSARDLKVPTDTQYF. The CDR3 DNA reads TGCAGTGCTAGAGATTTGAAGGTGCCCACAGATACGCAGTATTTT.

This clonotype was seen ten or more times. The chain joins TRBV5-1 to TRBJ2-3, with unresolved D. The germline gives CDR1 SGHRS, CDR2 YFSETQ. V was pared by 0 bases and J by 4 bases, with 6 bases between. This CDR3 contains 13 residues. CDR3 in DNA: TGCGCCAGCAGCTTGGACGGTTCAGATACGCAGTATTTT. Amino acids: CASSLDGSDTQYF.

This clonotype was observed many times. The V gene is TRBV5-1, the J gene TRBJ2-2, with TRBD1 matching over 9 bases. V lost 4 bases and J lost 6; bases outside the gene matches: 10. This CDR3 has 16 amino acids. Germline V gene data show CDR1 as SGHRS and CDR2 as YFSETQ. The CDR3 DNA is TGCGCCAGCAGCCCCGAGGGACAGGGAATCGCCGGGGAGCTGTTTTTT. Translated, it gives CASSPEGQGIAGELFF. The full variable domain, completed using reference TRBV5-1 and TRBJ2-2, is KAGVTQTPRYLIKTRGQQVTLSCSPISGHRSVSWYQQTPGQGLQFLFEYFSETQRNKGNFPGRFSGRQFSNSRSEMNVSTLELGDSALYLCASSPEGQGIAGELFFGEGSRLTVL.

This clonotype was seen many times. The CDR3 loop is CASSPPGLAASTDTQYF. CDR3 nucleotide sequence: TGTGCCAGCTCACCCCCGGGACTAGCGGCTTCCACAGATACGCAGTATTTT. The V call is TRBV18, the J call TRBJ2-3, with 11 nucleotides matching TRBD2. Germline V gives CDR1 KGHSH, CDR2 LQKENI. The CDR3 is 17 amino acids. J lost 2 bases, V lost 3 bases, and 7 bases had no gene match.

This clonotype has ten or more counts. This chain uses TRBV12-3 or TRBV12-4 with TRBJ2-1; D is ambiguous. V lost 5 bases, J lost 6 bases, and 5 bases lay in between. This CDR3 contains 11 residues. The CDR3 sequence: CASSPLNEQFF. The CDR3 DNA is TGTGCCAGCAGTCCCCTCAATGAGCAGTTCTTC.

This chain joins TRBV21-1 and TRBJ1-5; the D call TRBD1 from the table was never checked on the DNA. TRBV21-1 is a pseudogene locus. The CDR3 spans 16 residues. Here the CDR3 reads CASRRLGAVGNQPQHF. The CDR3 DNA is TGTGCCAGCAGGCGCCTGGGGGCCGTAGGAAATCAGCCCCAGCATTTT.

About this clonotype: No conserved phenylalanine or tryptophan ends this CDR3, so it is likely a read error. The CDR3 DNA follows: TGTGCCAGCAGTCCGGACAGGGACGGGAACGTATATGAGCAGTTCTTA. Residues: CASSPDRDGNVYEQFL. V is TRBV12-3 or TRBV12-4 and J is TRBJ2-1; 8 bases match TRBD1. V dropped 5 bases and J dropped 8; count of bases not matched to a gene: 14. The CDR3 runs to 16 residues.

The table lists this clonotype with many counts. The chain is built from TRBV7-3 and TRBJ2-7; the D gene is possibly TRBD2 (6 bases). The CDR3 runs to 14 residues. Looked up from germline, CDR1 is SGHTA and CDR2 is FQGTGA. With 5 bases removed from V and 2 bases from J, the gap between germline ends came to 13 bases. CDR3 region: CASSRGTGPYEQYF. DNA of the CDR3: TGTGCCAGCAGCCGAGGGACTGGACCCTACGAGCAGTACTTC.

There are many counts of this clonotype. The gene calls are TRBV4-2 and TRBJ2-5; TRBD2 aligns across 8 bases. V shed 0 bases and J 3 bases; nucleotides not matched to a gene: 15. The CDR3 loop spans 19 amino acids. The germline V gene has CDR1 LGHNA and CDR2 YNFKEQ. CDR3 coding DNA: TGTGCCAGCAGCCAAGAGTGGGGTACTAGCGGAAAGAAGAAAGAGACCCAGTACTTC. Its protein product is CASSQEWGTSGKKKETQYF.

This clonotype was seen repeatedly, ten times or more. The chain links TRBV7-3 to TRBJ2-5, with unresolved D. V gave up 8 bases and J gave up 5 bases, with 9 bases separating them. The CDR3 contains 11 residues. The germline gives CDR1 SGHTA, CDR2 FQGTGA. CDR3 amino acids: CASSPSETQYF. In DNA, the CDR3 is TGTGCCAGCTCCCCGTCGGAGACCCAGTACTTC.

This clonotype was found many times. V and J are TRBV19 and TRBJ2-1, with TRBD1 matching over 8 bases. From germline, CDR1 is LNHDA and CDR2 SQIVND (reference sequence). J lost 9 bases, V lost 4 bases, and 8 bases had no gene match. The CDR3 is made up of 14 amino acids. CDR3 protein: CASSRQGYRAEQFF. CDR3 nucleotides: TGTGCCAGTAGTAGACAGGGGTACCGTGCTGAGCAGTTCTTC. The full variable domain, in which reference TRBV19 and TRBJ2-1 provide the parts outside the CDR3, is DGGITQSPKYLFRKEGQNVTLSCEQNLNHDAMYWYRQDPGQGLRLIYYSQIVNDFQKGDIAEGYSVSREKKESFPLTVTSAQKNPTAFYLCASSRQGYRAEQFFGPGTRLTVL.

The V call is TRBV7-8, the J call TRBJ2-5, with 11 bases fitting TRBD2. The ends lost 3 bases at V and 4 bases at J; junction bases unmatched: 4. The CDR3 runs 15 residues. Germline CDR1 SGHVS, CDR2 FQNEAQ. The DNA of the CDR3 is TGTGCCAGCAGCTTTAGCGGGAGGGCCTTAGAGACCCAGTACTTC. The encoded protein is CASSFSGRALETQYF.

This clonotype has a count of ten or more. The chain recombines TRBV10-3 with TRBJ2-1; 10 positions agree with TRBD2. V dropped 0 bases and J dropped 8; count of bases not matched to a gene: 10. This CDR3 has 17 residues. Germline CDR1 reads ENHRY; CDR2 reads SYGVKD. The CDR3 sequence is CAISESGSSGRRHEQFF. The CDR3 DNA sequence: TGTGCCATCAGTGAGTCAGGCTCTAGCGGGAGACGCCATGAGCAGTTCTTC.

In this sample, this clonotype turned up many times. One junction end does not reproduce the germline sequence, and a read error may be involved. The chain carries TRBV18 and TRBJ1-2, with 7 nucleotides matching TRBD1. This CDR3 comprises 13 residues. CDR1 KGHSH and CDR2 LQKENI come from the germline V gene. CDR3 protein: CASSGQKALISAF. The DNA of the CDR3 is TGTGCCAGCTCGGGACAGAAAGCTTTAATCAGCGCCTTC.

At least ten counts were recorded for this clonotype. V is TRBV7-2 and J is TRBJ2-2; no clear D. This CDR3 has 16 amino acids. Germline loops: CDR1 SGHTA, CDR2 FQGNSA. Trimming stripped 2 bases from V and 0 bases from J, with 10 bases between. CDR3 residues: CASSLNGQANTGELFF. The CDR3 DNA sequence: TGTGCCAGCAGCTTAAATGGCCAGGCGAACACCGGGGAGCTGTTTTTT.

The J gene is TRBJ2-7, the V gene TRBV10-3; TRBD2 might be the D (6 bases). The germline CDR1 and CDR2 sequences are ENHRY and SYGVKD. V was shortened by 6 bases and J by 2 bases, with 14 bases between the two germline ends. The CDR3 is 14 amino acids. CDR3 sequence: CAIRGGDGAYEQYF. The CDR3 nucleotides are TGTGCCATCAGAGGCGGGGATGGTGCCTACGAGCAGTACTTC.

On this clonotype: This could be a read error, since a much larger clone is one nucleotide away. The chain combines TRBV9 with TRBJ2-3; D ambiguous. The CDR3 length is 12 residues. Germline assignment: CDR1 SGDLS and CDR2 YYNGEE. Trimming took off 3 bases at V and 2 bases at J, with 4 bases between the two ends. CDR3 sequence reads: CASSAYTDTQYF. In DNA form, the CDR3 reads TGTGCCAGCAGCGCGTACACAGATACGCAGTATTTT. The variable domain in full, with the rest retrieved from reference TRBV9 and TRBJ2-3, is DSGVTQTPKHLITATGQRVTLRCSPRSGDLSVYWYQQSLDQGLQFLIQYYNGEERAKGNILERFSAQQFPDLHSELNLSSLELGDSALYFCASSAYTDTQYFGPGTRLTVL.

This clonotype was seen repeatedly, ten times or more. The J gene is TRBJ2-1, the V gene TRBV7-3, with 11 bases identical to TRBD2. V shed 5 bases and J 3 bases; nucleotides not matched to a gene: 3. CDR3 length equals 15 residues. Germline V lookup: CDR1 SGHTA, CDR2 FQGTGA. CDR3 sequence: CASSKTSGGYNEQFF. DNA of the CDR3: TGTGCCAGCAGCAAAACTAGCGGGGGCTACAATGAGCAGTTCTTC.

This clonotype has at least ten counts. This chain links TRBV29-1 with TRBJ1-3; 8 bases agree with TRBD1. Trimming took 7 bases from V and 11 from J; bases not matched to a gene: 13. Germline V gene sequence: CDR1 SQVTM, CDR2 ANQGSEA. This CDR3 has 13 amino acids. The CDR3 spells CSAGQVGEEAIYF. The CDR3 nucleotides read TGCAGCGCGGGACAGGTCGGCGAAGAGGCCATATATTTT.

This clonotype was seen at least ten times. This chain uses TRBV9 with TRBJ1-6; D may be TRBD1 (5 bases). This CDR3 has 15 amino acids. V was clipped by 0 bases and J by 10 bases, with 14 bases between them. Germline V gene sequence: CDR1 SGDLS, CDR2 YYNGEE. The chain's CDR3 is CASSVAGQGGSPLHF. In nucleotides, the CDR3 is TGTGCCAGCAGCGTAGCTGGCCAGGGAGGCTCACCCCTCCACTTT.

This clonotype occurred many times. The chain employs TRBV4-2 and TRBJ2-5, with 8 bases matching TRBD2. J was trimmed by 1 base and V by 1 base; bases with no gene match: 11. This CDR3 comprises 18 residues. The germline V gene has CDR1 LGHNA and CDR2 YNFKEQ. The CDR3 DNA reads as TGTGCCAGCAGCCAAGCCGTAGCGAGCGGGAGCCGCCAAGAGACCCAGTACTTC. This sequence encodes CASSQAVASGSRQETQYF.

This clonotype was counted many times. CDR3 in amino acids: CSALNLAGGGNEQFF. For the CDR3, the DNA is TGCAGTGCTTTGAATCTAGCGGGAGGGGGTAATGAGCAGTTCTTC. The chain recombines TRBV20-1 with TRBJ2-1; 12 bases agree with TRBD2. The CDR3 spans 15 residues. From germline, CDR1 is DFQATT and CDR2 SNEGSKA (reference sequence). V shed 5 bases and J 7 bases; nucleotides not matched to a gene: 9.

This clonotype was seen at least ten times. The chain joins TRBV5-1 to TRBJ2-1; 8 bases are a match to TRBD2. The junction had 9 bases not matched to a gene; V was cut back by 4 bases and J by 9 bases. Germline V gives CDR1 SGHRS, CDR2 YFSETQ. The CDR3 spans 14 residues. The CDR3 reads CASSNGGAWPEQFF. DNA of the CDR3: TGCGCCAGCAGCAACGGGGGGGCTTGGCCTGAGCAGTTCTTC. Full variable domain (rest looked up from reference TRBV5-1 and TRBJ2-1): KAGVTQTPRYLIKTRGQQVTLSCSPISGHRSVSWYQQTPGQGLQFLFEYFSETQRNKGNFPGRFSGRQFSNSRSEMNVSTLELGDSALYLCASSNGGAWPEQFFGPGTRLTVL.

This clonotype was picked up many times. The chain joins TRBV7-2 to TRBJ2-3; unclear D gene. The CDR3 covers 13 residues. The germline CDR1 and CDR2 sequences are SGHTA and FQGNSA. V dropped 5 bases and J dropped 4 bases, with 10 bases sitting between them. Written as DNA, the CDR3 is TGTGCCAGCAGCCCACCACCCGCAGATACGCAGTATTTT. Translation gives CASSPPPADTQYF. The entire variable domain, with the rest obtained from reference TRBV7-2 and TRBJ2-3, is as follows: GAGVSQSPSNKVTEKGKDVELRCDPISGHTALYWYRQSLGQGLEFLIYFQGNSAPDKSGLPSDRFSAERTGGSVSTLTIQRTQQEDSAVYLCASSPPPADTQYFGPGTRLTVL.

This clonotype was recorded many times. This sequence joins TRBV7-3 and TRBJ2-3, with 8 bases lining up with TRBD2. Germline loops: CDR1 SGHTA, CDR2 FQGTGA. The CDR3 runs 16 residues. J lost 5 bases, V lost 2 bases, and 9 bases had no gene match. The CDR3 loop reads CASSLGYSGKKDTQYF. CDR3 DNA sequence: TGTGCCAGCAGCTTAGGTTATAGCGGGAAGAAAGATACGCAGTATTTT. The full variable domain, with the rest looked up from reference TRBV7-3 and TRBJ2-3, is GAGVSQTPSNKVTEKGKYVELRCDPISGHTALYWYRQSLGQGPEFLIYFQGTGAADDSGLPNDRFFAVRPEGSVSTLKIQRTERGDSAVYLCASSLGYSGKKDTQYFGPGTRLTVL.